This T cell receptor beta chain was identified in a study of CD8 T cells in ankylosing spondylitis (dated by TCRdb to 2016 to 2017). Looking at the study overall: T cell receptor beta repertoires were profiled in healthy donors and ankylosing spondylitis patients so that disease-linked TCR variants could be found. The full study cohort was made up of approximately 27 ankylosing spondylitis patients and over 90 healthy donors. Peripheral blood samples were taken, and synovial fluid was additionally collected from ankylosing spondylitis patients.

Study-wide findings and limitations: Blood from ankylosing spondylitis patients appeared to be characterized by a TCR beta motif made up of several highly homologous amino acid variants. The disease-linked clones were reported as significantly enriched in matched synovial fluid samples from ankylosing spondylitis patients. The disease-linked clones had a CD8+ phenotype and were found at relatively low frequencies in peripheral blood. Some TCR beta motif variants had previously been reported in synovial fluid and blood of reactive arthritis patients, which suggested common disease-initiation mechanisms.

This clonotype was recorded at least ten times. This receptor's antigen is unknown. Per-nucleotide qualities are absent, and no much larger clonotype sits a single base away. CDR1 and CDR2 were assigned from the germline V gene as SGHAT and FQNNGV. Counted from cysteine to phenylalanine, this CDR3 has 15 amino acids. Only CDR3 DNA is held: 45 bases, read in frame from base 1. V loses 6 bases of germline sequence and J loses 8 bases, and the interval between the two ends is 19 bases. Sequenced using an Illumina HiSeq 2500. Quantitative 5'-RACE with molecular barcodes was used to prepare TCR beta libraries. In the authors' own workflow: A new computational method, built on a probabilistic model of VDJ rearrangement, was used to identify disease-linked TCR variants. TCRdb took the public reads, trimmed them with fastp at Q25, ran MiXCR for clone calling and kept in-frame beta chains. Rows are unified per CDR3 protein, each entry keeping the most common DNA and genes. It is TCRdb's table, rather than the study itself, that gives the V and J calls and clone size. This sample has about 200,000 distinct CDR3 sequences in its table, and about 7% of those were observed once. 14% of the sample comes from the top ten.

This sequence originates from a male donor with ankylosing spondylitis. The chain employs TRBV11-2 and TRBJ2-2, with the D gene not clear enough to name. The sequenced sample was blood, either unsorted or a sorted T cell fraction (not recorded which). The DNA sequence is as follows: TGTGCCAGCAGTCCGACGGGCAGCCGATTAGGGGAGCTGTTTTTT. This encodes CASSPTGSRLGELFF.